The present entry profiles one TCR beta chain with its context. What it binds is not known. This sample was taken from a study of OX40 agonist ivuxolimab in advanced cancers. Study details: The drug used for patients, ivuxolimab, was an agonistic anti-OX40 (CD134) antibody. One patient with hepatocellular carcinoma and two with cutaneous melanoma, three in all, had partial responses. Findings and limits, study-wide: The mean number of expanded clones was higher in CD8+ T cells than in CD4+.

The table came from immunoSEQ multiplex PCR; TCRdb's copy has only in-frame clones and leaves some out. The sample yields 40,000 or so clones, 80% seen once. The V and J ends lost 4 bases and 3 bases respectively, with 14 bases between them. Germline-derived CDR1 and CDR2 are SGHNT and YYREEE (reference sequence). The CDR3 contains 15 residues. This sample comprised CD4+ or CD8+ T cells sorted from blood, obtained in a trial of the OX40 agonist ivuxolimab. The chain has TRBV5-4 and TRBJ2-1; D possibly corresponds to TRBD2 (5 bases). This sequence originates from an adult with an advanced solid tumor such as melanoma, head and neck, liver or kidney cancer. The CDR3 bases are TGTGCCAGCAGCCGAGGGCTAGCAGACTACAATGAGCAGTTCTTC. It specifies CASSRGLADYNEQFF.